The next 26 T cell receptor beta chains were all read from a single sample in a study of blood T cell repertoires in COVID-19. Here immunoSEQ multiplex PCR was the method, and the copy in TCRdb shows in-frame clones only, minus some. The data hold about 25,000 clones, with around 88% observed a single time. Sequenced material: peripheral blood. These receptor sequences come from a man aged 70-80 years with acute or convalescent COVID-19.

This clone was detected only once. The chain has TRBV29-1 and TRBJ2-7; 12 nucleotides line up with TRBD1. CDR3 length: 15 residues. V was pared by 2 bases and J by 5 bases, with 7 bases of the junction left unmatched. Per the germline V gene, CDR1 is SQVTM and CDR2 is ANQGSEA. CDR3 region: CSVELGTGGLNEQYF. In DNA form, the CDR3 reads TGCAGCGTTGAATTGGGGACAGGGGGCTTAAACGAGCAGTACTTC.

The CDR3 reads CASKGGVGETQYF. CDR3 DNA sequence: TGTGCCAGCAAAGGGGGGGTAGGAGAGACCCAGTACTTC. This chain uses TRBV6-6 with TRBJ2-5, with a tentative D call TRBD2 (7 bases). This CDR3 comprises 13 residues. Trimming removed 7 bases at V and 4 bases at J, with 13 bases between. Germline-derived CDR1 and CDR2 are MNHNY and SVGAGI (reference sequence).

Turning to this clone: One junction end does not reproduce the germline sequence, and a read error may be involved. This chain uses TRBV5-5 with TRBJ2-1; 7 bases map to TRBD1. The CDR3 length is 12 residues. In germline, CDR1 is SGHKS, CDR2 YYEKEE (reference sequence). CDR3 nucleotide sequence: TGTGCCAGCAGCCCTGACAGGGCTGAGGAGTTCTTC. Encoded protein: CASSPDRAEEFF.

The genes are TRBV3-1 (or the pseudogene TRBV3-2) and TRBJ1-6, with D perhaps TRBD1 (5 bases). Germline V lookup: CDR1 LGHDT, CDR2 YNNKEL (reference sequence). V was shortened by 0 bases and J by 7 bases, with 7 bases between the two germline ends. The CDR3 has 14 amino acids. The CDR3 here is CASSQEAGNSPLHF. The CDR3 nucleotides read TGTGCCAGCAGCCAAGAAGCAGGGAATTCACCCCTCCACTTT.

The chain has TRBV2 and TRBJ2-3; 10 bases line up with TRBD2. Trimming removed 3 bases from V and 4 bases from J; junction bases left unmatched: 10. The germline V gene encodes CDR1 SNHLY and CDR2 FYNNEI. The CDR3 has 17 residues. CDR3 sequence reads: CASSEGLAGVRADTQYF. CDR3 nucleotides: TGTGCCAGCAGTGAGGGTCTAGCGGGAGTGCGGGCAGATACGCAGTATTTT.

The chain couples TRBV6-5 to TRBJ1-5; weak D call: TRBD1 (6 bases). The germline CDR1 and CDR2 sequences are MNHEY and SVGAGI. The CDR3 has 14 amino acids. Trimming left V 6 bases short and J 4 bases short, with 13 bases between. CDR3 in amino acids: CASSPGQKNQPQHF. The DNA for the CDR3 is TGTGCCAGCAGCCCCGGACAGAAAAATCAGCCCCAGCATTTT.

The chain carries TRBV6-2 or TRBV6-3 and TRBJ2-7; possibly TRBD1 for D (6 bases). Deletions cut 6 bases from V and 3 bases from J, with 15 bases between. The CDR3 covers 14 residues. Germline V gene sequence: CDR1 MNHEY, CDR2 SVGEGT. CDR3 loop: CASSPDRFNYEQYF. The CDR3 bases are TGTGCCAGCAGCCCCGACAGGTTCAACTACGAGCAGTACTTC.

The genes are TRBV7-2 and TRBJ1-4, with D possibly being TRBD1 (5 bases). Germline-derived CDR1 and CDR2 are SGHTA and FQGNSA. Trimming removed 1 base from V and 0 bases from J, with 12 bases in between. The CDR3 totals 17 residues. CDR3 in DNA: TGTGCCAGCAGCTTAGTGGCGGGGGACCCAACTAATGAAAAACTGTTTTTT. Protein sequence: CASSLVAGDPTNEKLFF.

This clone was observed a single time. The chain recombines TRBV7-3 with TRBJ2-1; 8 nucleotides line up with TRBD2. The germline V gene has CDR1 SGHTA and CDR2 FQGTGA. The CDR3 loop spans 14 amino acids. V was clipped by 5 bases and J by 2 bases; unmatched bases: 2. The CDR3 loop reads CASSLAGAYNEQFF. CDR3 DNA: TGTGCCAGCAGCCTAGCGGGTGCCTACAATGAGCAGTTCTTC.

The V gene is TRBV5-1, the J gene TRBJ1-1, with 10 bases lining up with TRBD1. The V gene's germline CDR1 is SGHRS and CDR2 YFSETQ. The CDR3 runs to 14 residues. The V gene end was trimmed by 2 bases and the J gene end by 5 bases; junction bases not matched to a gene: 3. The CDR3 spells CASSFEGQGTEAFF. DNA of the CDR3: TGCGCCAGCAGCTTCGAGGGACAGGGGACTGAAGCTTTCTTT.

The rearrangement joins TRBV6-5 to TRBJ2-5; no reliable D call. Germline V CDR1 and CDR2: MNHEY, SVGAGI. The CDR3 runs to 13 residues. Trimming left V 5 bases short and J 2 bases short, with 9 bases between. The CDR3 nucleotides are TGTGCCAGCAGTACCCAGTTACAAGAGACCCAGTACTTC. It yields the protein CASSTQLQETQYF.

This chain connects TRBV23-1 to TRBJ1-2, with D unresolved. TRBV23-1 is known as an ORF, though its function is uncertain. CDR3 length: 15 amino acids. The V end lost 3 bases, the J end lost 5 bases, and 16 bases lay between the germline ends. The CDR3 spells CASSHGSPPEYGYTF. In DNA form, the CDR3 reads TGCGCCAGCAGTCACGGGTCACCGCCGGAGTATGGCTACACCTTC.

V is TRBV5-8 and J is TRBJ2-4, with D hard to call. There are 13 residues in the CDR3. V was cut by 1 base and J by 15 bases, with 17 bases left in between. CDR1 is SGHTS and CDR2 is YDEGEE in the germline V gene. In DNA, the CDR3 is TGTGCCAGCAGCTTGCGGATCGACTGGCCCGGGTACTTC. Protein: CASSLRIDWPGYF.

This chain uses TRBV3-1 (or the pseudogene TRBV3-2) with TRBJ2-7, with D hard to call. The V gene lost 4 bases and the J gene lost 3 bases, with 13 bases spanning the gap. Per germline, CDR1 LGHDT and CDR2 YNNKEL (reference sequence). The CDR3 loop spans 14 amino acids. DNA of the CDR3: TGTGCCAGCAGCCCGCAAGAGGTCCGCTACGAGCAGTACTTC. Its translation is CASSPQEVRYEQYF.

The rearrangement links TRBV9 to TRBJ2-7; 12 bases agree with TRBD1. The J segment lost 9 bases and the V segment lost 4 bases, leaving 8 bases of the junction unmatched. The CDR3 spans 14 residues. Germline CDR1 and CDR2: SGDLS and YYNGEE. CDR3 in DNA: TGTGCCAGCAGCTACGGGACAGGGGGCGCCCCGCAGTACTTC. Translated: CASSYGTGGAPQYF.

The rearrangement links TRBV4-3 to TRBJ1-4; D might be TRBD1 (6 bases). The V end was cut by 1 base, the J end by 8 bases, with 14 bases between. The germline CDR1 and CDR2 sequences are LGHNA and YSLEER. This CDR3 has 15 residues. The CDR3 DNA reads TGCGCCAGCAGCCAAGTATCCGGGACAAGGGAAAAACTGTTTTTT. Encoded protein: CASSQVSGTREKLFF.

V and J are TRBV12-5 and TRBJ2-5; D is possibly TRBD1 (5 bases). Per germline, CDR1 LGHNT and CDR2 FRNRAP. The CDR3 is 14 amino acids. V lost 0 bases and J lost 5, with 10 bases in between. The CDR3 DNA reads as TGTGCTAGTGGTTTGGTACCAGGGTTGGAGACCCAGTACTTC. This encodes CASGLVPGLETQYF.

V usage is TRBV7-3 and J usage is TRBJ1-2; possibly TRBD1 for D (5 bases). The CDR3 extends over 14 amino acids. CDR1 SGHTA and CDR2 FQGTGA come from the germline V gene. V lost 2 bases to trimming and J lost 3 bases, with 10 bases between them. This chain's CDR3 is CASSLEGADYGYTF. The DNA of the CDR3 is TGTGCCAGCAGCTTAGAAGGGGCGGACTATGGCTACACCTTC. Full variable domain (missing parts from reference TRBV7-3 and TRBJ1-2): GAGVSQTPSNKVTEKGKYVELRCDPISGHTALYWYRQSLGQGPEFLIYFQGTGAADDSGLPNDRFFAVRPEGSVSTLKIQRTERGDSAVYLCASSLEGADYGYTFGSGTRLTVV.

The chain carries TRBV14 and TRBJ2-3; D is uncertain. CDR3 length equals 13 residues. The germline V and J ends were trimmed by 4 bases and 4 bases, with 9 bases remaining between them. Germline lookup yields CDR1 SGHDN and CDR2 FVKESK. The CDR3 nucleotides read TGTGCCAGCAGCCGATTTTTAGCAGATACGCAGTATTTT. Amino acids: CASSRFLADTQYF.

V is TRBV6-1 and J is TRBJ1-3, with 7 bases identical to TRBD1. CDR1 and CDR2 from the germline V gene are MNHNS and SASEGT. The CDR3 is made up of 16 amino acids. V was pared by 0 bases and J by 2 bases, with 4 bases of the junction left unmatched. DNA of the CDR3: TGTGCCAGCAGTGAAGCGACAGGGTTGACTGGAAACACCATATATTTT. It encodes CASSEATGLTGNTIYF.

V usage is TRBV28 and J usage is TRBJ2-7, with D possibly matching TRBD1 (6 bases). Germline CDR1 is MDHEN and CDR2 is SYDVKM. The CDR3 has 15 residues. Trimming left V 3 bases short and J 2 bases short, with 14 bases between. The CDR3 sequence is CASSFLDSLTYEQYF. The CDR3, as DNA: TGTGCCAGCAGTTTTTTGGACAGTCTTACCTACGAGCAGTACTTC.

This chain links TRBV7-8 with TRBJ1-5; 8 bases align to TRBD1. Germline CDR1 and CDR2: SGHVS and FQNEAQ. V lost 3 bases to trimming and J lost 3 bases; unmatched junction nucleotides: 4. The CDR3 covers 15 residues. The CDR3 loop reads CASSFDRGPNQPQHF. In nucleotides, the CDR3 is TGTGCCAGCAGCTTTGACAGGGGCCCCAATCAGCCCCAGCATTTT.

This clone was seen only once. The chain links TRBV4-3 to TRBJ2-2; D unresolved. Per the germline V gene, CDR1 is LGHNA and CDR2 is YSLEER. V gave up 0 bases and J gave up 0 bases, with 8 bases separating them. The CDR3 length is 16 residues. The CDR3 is CASSQEYLANTGELFF. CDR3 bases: TGCGCCAGCAGCCAAGAGTACCTAGCGAACACCGGGGAGCTGTTTTTT.

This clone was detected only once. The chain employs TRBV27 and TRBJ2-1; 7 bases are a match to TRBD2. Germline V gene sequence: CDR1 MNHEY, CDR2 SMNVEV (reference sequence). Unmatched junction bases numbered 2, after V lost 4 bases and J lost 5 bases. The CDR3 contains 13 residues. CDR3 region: CASSWRGNNEQFF. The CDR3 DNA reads TGTGCCAGCAGTTGGCGGGGGAACAATGAGCAGTTCTTC.

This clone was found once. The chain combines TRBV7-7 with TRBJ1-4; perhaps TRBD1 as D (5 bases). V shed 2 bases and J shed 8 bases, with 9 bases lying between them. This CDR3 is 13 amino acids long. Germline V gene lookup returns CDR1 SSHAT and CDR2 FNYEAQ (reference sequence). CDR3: CASSLTHREKLFF. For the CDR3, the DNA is TGTGCCAGCAGCTTAACACACAGGGAAAAACTGTTTTTT.

CDR3 sequence: CASSLGRAWVHGYTF. CDR3 DNA sequence: TGTGCCAGCAGCTTGGGCAGGGCCTGGGTCCATGGCTACACCTTC. The chain links TRBV5-6 to TRBJ1-2; TRBD1 might be the D (5 bases). Germline CDR1 and CDR2: SGHDT and YYEEEE. V was cut by 0 bases and J by 6 bases, with 15 bases left in between. The CDR3 consists of 15 residues.